Shown below are 2 T cell receptor beta chains from a single sample sequenced in a study of blood T cells in healthy people across ages. Through a sample-barcoded 5' primer and a J-beta primer mix, a second PCR was run for roughly 6 to 11 cycles. TCRdb reprocessed the 5' RACE reads via MiXCR and lists one record per CDR3 protein. The data hold 450,000 to 700,000 distinct CDR3 sequences, with roughly a quarter observed a single time. The sequenced material came from blood. Receptor source: a woman in her 70s in good health.

This CDR3 is CASRTHGDRNYGYTF. As DNA, the CDR3 is TGCGCCAGCAGAACCCACGGGGACAGGAATTATGGCTACACCTTC. The genes are TRBV5-1 and TRBJ1-2; 8 positions match TRBD1. This CDR3 is built from 15 residues. Germline CDR1 is SGHRS and CDR2 is YFSETQ. After removal of 5 bases from V and 5 bases from J, the junction contained 11 bases not matched to a gene.

This clonotype was seen more than once but under ten times. A read error may produce the germline difference seen at one junction end. The rearrangement links TRBV20-1 to TRBJ1-1, with 7 bases matching TRBD1. This CDR3 is 15 amino acids long. Germline CDR1 is DFQATT and CDR2 is SNEGSKA (reference sequence). In nucleotides, the CDR3 is TGCGGTGCCCCTCGGGGACAGAGAAAGAACACTGAAGCTTTCTTT. Its translation: CGAPRGQRKNTEAFF.